This TCR beta chain was profiled in a study of Tregs in tolerant kidney transplant recipients. General observations from the study: The small number of patients limits these findings pending further validation. No direct test of biological reproducibility was done here. Expanding Tregs on activated donor B cells appeared to best identify donor-specific TCRbeta clones. Donor-specific Treg expansion exceeded global Treg expansion in tolerant patients, suggesting antigen drive.

The method was immunoSEQ multiplex PCR; TCRdb's version includes in-frame clones alone and lacks a portion of them. The sample has some 64,000 clones; around 98% are singletons. The count of this clone is one. What it binds is unknown. V trimming: 8 bases; J trimming: 5 bases; junction bases outside the gene matches: 7. Germline CDR1 SGHTA, CDR2 FQGTGA. This CDR3 has 13 amino acids. This receptor was obtained from a human donor who received a combined kidney and bone marrow transplant. Here the sequenced sample was Tregs from blood, taken before the transplant. The chain joins TRBV7-3 to TRBJ2-7; TRBD2 matches at 9 bases. The CDR3 bases are TGTGCCAGCTCGGCGGGAGGGCCGAACGAGCAGTACTTC. Its translation is CASSAGGPNEQYF.